This entry lists 2 T cell receptor beta chains sequenced from one sample in a study of regulatory T cells in long-lasting Graves disease. According to the study, TCR beta libraries were built with iRepertoire HTBI primers and CDR3-region Arm-PCR. TCRdb fed the multiplex PCR reads into MiXCR, producing one record per CDR3 protein. Counted here are hundreds of thousands of distinct CDR3 sequences, 16% occurring once; the ten biggest clones make up less than 35%. The time point denotes: newly diagnosed GD, antithyroid drugs for less than 3 months. PBMC-derived RNA was used for the TCR library. These sequences were also reported in another study, on T cells in Graves' hyperthyroidism and ophthalmopathy.

This material consisted of peripheral blood mononuclear cells (PBMCs), taken at new diagnosis, from a patient treated with antithyroid drugs. These receptors were taken from a man in his forties with Graves disease.

The chain carries TRBV7-2 and TRBJ1-1; a possible D gene is TRBD1 (5 bases). V lost 2 bases to trimming and J lost 4 bases, with 23 bases between them. Germline CDR1 SGHTA, CDR2 FQGNSA. The CDR3 sequence is 18 residues long. The CDR3 sequence: CASSLKIQPALGGTEAFF. The DNA for the CDR3 is TGTGCCAGCAGCTTAAAGATACAGCCCGCTCTTGGGGGCACTGAAGCTTTCTTT.

At least ten counts were recorded for this clonotype. This chain connects TRBV3-1 to TRBJ2-3, with no clear D. V was trimmed by 5 bases and J by 0 bases, leaving 9 bases between them. Germline CDR1 reads LGHDT; CDR2 reads YNNKEL (reference sequence). There are 14 residues in the CDR3. Written as DNA, the CDR3 is TGTGCCAGCAGCTATCCCTTTAGCACAGATACGCAGTATTTT. This codes for CASSYPFSTDTQYF.